This T cell receptor beta chain was obtained from a study of cytomegalovirus exposure and HLA in healthy donors (dated by TCRdb to 2017 to 2019). In terms of the full investigation: According to an earlier analysis of 587 of the donors, 150 million to 200 million T cells yielded 117 million unique TCR beta sequences and roughly 280 Gb of sequence data. About 280 gigabases of sequencing data and roughly 90 million unique TCR sequences were included in an early release covering roughly 600 HLA-typed donors. Of the roughly 410 genotyped donors, 75% to 85% were placed in the genetic ancestry cluster associated with self-reported Caucasian donors. The study was designed to test whether signatures of past pathogen exposure could be identified by cataloging public T cell receptors. The study profiled the T cell repertoires of 500 to 800 subjects by immunosequencing and related them to cytomegalovirus serostatus. A separate validation cohort of about 110 different subjects was used in addition to the 666-subject first cohort. High-throughput TCR immunosequencing, statistical association of individual TCRs with disease status, and machine learning were combined to predict cytomegalovirus infection status. A later analysis re-examined previously published TCR beta repertoires from 600 to 700 donors and added high-resolution HLA genotyping to investigate patterns of TCR occurrence. Rather than drawing on any new phenotypic data, the later analysis identified candidate immune exposures from TCR beta sequences and the way those sequences occurred across donors. An earlier analysis of several hundred of the donors applied high-throughput TCR beta sequencing to assess whether each TCR beta V gene segment acted as functional or pseudogenic. Donor age, sex, ethnicity and CMV serostatus were compiled alongside the repertoire data. In a later genetic analysis, genome-wide SNP genotypes for about 55% of the roughly 700 donors were used, and that subset was treated as a discovery cohort. Every repertoire in the discovery cohort had been generated on one and the same sequencing platform. HLA typing covered class I and class II loci at four-digit resolution. The number of typed donors differed by locus: about 620-640 for A, B, C, DRB1 and DQB1; some 540 for DQA1; 600 to 610 for DPA1; and 400 to 480 for DPB1. Roughly five DR-DQ haplotypes were handled as single units for association and clustering because linkage in the cohort was strong. Among 350 to 400 genotyped donors of the cohort, an average of roughly 240,000 unique TCR beta nucleotide sequences were sequenced per donor, about a sixth of them non-productive. What the study reported, not specific to this receptor: Some IMGT-functional V segments, including TRBV6-2 and TRBV6-3, could not be told apart with the 87-base-pair reads, so those segments were excluded. The sequencing pipeline was judged likely to have produced a cluster of highly shared sequence variants as a technical artifact. In a later genetic analysis, fewer N-insertions in productive TCRs were reported among donors in an Asian-associated ancestry cluster than the 666-donor mean. An earlier analysis of around 540 of the donors showed that most TCR beta V segments appeared in productive rearrangements either about 87% or about 30% of the time, which broadly matched IMGT annotations. A later analysis found that most CMV-associated TCR beta chains appeared HLA-restricted, with HLA associations seemingly driven largely by CMV exposure. Because HLA typing was unavailable for some donors at each locus, only the typed subset was used in association tests. The study gave a list of some 150 TCR beta chains associated with cytomegalovirus. The presence/absence analyses assumed that sequencing depth was roughly uniform across donors, and that assumption may not be true. A later analysis found that HLA-associated TCR beta chains were more clonally expanded and had lower generation probabilities than equally common non-associated chains. Because counts were too low, roughly 18 rarely observed V segments, including chromosome 9 orphons, were left out of the earlier analysis of over 550 of the donors. A further reported finding was that TCR beta sequences accurately predicted the HLA-A and HLA-B alleles for most subjects in the first cohort. CMV serostatus was the only immune exposure information available for the cohort. In this cohort, only TCR beta chains were sequenced, and detectable features were limited by the absence of alpha or paired-chain data. In a later analysis, over 15,000 TCR beta sequences were associated with specific HLA alleles at a false discovery rate of 0.05. A few of the identified cytomegalovirus-associated TCR beta chains were confirmed in vitro to be specific for cytomegalovirus antigens. Cytomegalovirus status was reported to be diagnosed by the classifier with high specificity and sensitivity in both the original and validation cohorts. A later analysis reported that several top co-occurrence clusters appeared linked to parvovirus B19, influenza, CMV and Epstein-Barr virus. According to the authors, the approach could potentially be generalized to other disease states and immunological phenotypes. Most TCR sequences were seen in very few donors, while some public TCRs were found in many individuals. Linkage disequilibrium might explain the correlated functional status among segregating V segments, but an unknown experimental factor could not be excluded. V-gene and J-gene trimming of TCR beta chains was associated with a missense DCLRE1C variant in a later genetic analysis, and the association was replicated in an independent cohort. A later analysis found that TCR association rates varied across HLA loci, with DRB1 alleles showing the most associated TCRs and HLA-C alleles the fewest. Strong co-occurrence of HLA alleles, especially DR and DQ, made assigning TCR associations to individual alleles difficult.

Relative to germline, V is 2 bases shorter and J is 2 bases shorter, with 2 bases between their ends. For CDR1 and CDR2, the germline V gene (reference sequence) lists DFQATT and SNEGSKA. The CDR3 contains 11 residues, cysteine and phenylalanine counted. This entry keeps only the CDR3 DNA: 33 bases, framed from base 1. In total, just over 650 healthy bone marrow donors made up the cohort. All cohort members were sampled while nominally healthy, although unrecorded immune exposures were likely present. The donor was CMV seronegative and belonged to the group of over 300 seronegative cohort members. Each donor provided a peripheral blood sample, and peripheral blood mononuclear cells were used for TCR beta sequencing. The Qiagen DNeasy Blood Extraction Kit was used to extract genomic DNA from the blood cell samples. Library preparation used the immunoSEQ multiplex PCR assay. For the multiplex PCR, a mixture combining 60 forward primers for TCR Vbeta segments and 13 reverse primers for TCR Jbeta segments was used. The CDR3 region of rearranged TCR beta genes was amplified from genomic DNA with a multiplex PCR assay. Amplified TCR beta libraries were sequenced as 87-base-pair reads on the Illumina HiSeq System. Per the authors' processing: In a later analysis, 77 million or so unique TCR beta chains were counted across the roughly 700 repertoires, and roughly 11 million of these chains were shared by at least two donors. A nearest-neighbor algorithm error-corrected the raw reads and collapsed the reads into unique sequences, merging closely related sequences to remove PCR and sequencing errors. CDR3 sequences were aligned to IMGT reference sequences to assign V, D and J gene segments. For a sequence to be retained, a match of at least six nucleotides to both a V gene segment and a J gene segment was required. A rearrangement counted as productive if the CDR3 had no stop codons and remained in frame with V and J, and every other rearrangement counted as non-productive. Following IMGT convention, CDR3 was defined as the stretch from the second conserved V-encoded cysteine to the conserved J-encoded phenylalanine. The earlier analysis of about 530 of the donors excluded any sequence lacking an unambiguous match to a single V gene segment. In an earlier analysis of 587 of the donors, a V segment was called functional when productive rearrangements were above 56.7%, and segregating when the standard deviation between donors exceeded 5%. A statistical classification framework was developed to diagnose cytomegalovirus status using the catalog of TCR beta chain sequences. In a later analysis, TCR nucleotide sequences were compared against IMGT/GENE-DB human TR gene sequences so that V and J genes could be assigned. In a later analysis, CDR3 sequences and most-parsimonious VDJ recombination scenarios were assigned using the TCRdist pipeline. In a later analysis, each TCR beta chain was defined by its CDR3 amino acid sequence together with its V-gene family, and reads without a unique V-gene family were excluded. To address suspected cross-contamination and a sequencing artifact, a later analysis removed under 600 highly shared, low-generation-probability nucleotide sequences. For each public chain, a later analysis derived a clonal expansion index from normalized ranks of inferred template counts within each repertoire. In a later analysis, generation probabilities were computed using a VDJ recombination model fitted to out-of-frame rearrangements, and the results were checked against IGoR. In a later analysis, TCR-TCR, TCR-HLA and TCR-CMV co-occurrence was scored with hypergeometric tests, and a repertoire-size bias correction was applied to TCR pairs. A later analysis estimated false discovery rates by permuting HLA or CMV assignments 20 times. A later analysis grouped co-occurring TCRs with DBSCAN, adding TCRdist sequence similarity when clustering within HLA-allele-positive subsets. Repertoires with fewer than 30,000 or more than 120,000 public chains, plus five repertoires with anomalous nucleotide sharing, were excluded from co-occurrence clustering. This immuneACCESS table, as held by TCRdb, lists in-frame sequences with V and J called but not all clones. Of the missing ones, under half trace to an unresolved V gene in checked studies; the others have no known cause. From that table come the V and J calls and clone size; the DNA was used to work out D and trimming. This sample holds 130,000 or so clones; around four fifths were observed only once. About 1.5% of the sample goes to the ten largest clones.

Concerning this clone itself: Its antigen is currently not known. Nothing much larger sits one base from this clone, and base qualities are not available.

The receptor chain draws on TRBV20-1 and TRBJ2-3; no confident D gene assignment can be made. The clonotype comes from a middle-aged man in good health and CMV-seronegative. The sequenced material came from PBMCs. The CDR3 protein: CSARHTDTQYF. The base sequence is TGCAGTGCTAGACACACAGATACGCAGTATTTT.